This T cell receptor beta chain was sequenced during a study of cytomegalovirus exposure and HLA in healthy donors. Whole-study results and caveats: TRBV6-2, TRBV6-3 and some other V segments were excluded as indistinguishable.

Notes on this clone: The target antigen is unknown.

Germline CDR1 is SGHRS and CDR2 is YFSETQ. J was trimmed by 5 bases and V by 5 bases; bases with no gene match: 17. The CDR3 is made up of 17 amino acids. Use of 60 Vbeta and 13 Jbeta primers characterized the PCR. Assay: immunoSEQ multiplex PCR; the TCRdb copy retains only in-frame clones and omits some. The sample yields about 40,000 clones, of which the top ten take up approximately 10%. The sequenced material came from PBMCs. The J gene is TRBJ1-1, the V gene TRBV5-1; 8 bases align to TRBD1. The receptor was derived from a man aged 35 to 55 in good health and CMV-seropositive. CDR3 sequence: CASRGGWGQGAATEAFF. The CDR3 DNA follows: TGCGCCAGCAGAGGGGGGTGGGGGCAGGGGGCAGCGACTGAAGCTTTCTTT.